Listed below are T cell receptor beta chains from one sample, sequenced in a study of cytomegalovirus exposure and HLA in healthy donors. Clones were read by immunoSEQ multiplex PCR, and TCRdb kept only the in-frame ones, dropping some. This table has 140,000 to 150,000 clones, 82% appearing once. Sequenced input: PBMCs. These receptors all come from a woman aged 55-69 years in good health and CMV-seropositive. The CDR3 runs from the conserved cysteine through the conserved F or W. A D gene is named only where the DNA matches it firmly. Size values are once, few and many counts, or a class for expanded clones, and some rows have none.

length | size | J | D | V | DNA | CDR3
15 | NA | TRBJ1-5 | NA | TRBV6-5 | TGTGCCAGCAGTTTAGGGACTGATAGCAATCAGCCCCAGCATTTT | CASSLGTDSNQPQHF
16 | NA | TRBJ2-2 | NA | TRBV28 | TGTGCCAGCAGTCCGCGACTCGGGGGAGGAACCGGGGAGCTGTTTTTT | CASSPRLGGGTGELFF
17 | NA | TRBJ2-6 | NA | TRBV27 | TGTGCCACCAAACTAGCTTTTGGGTCTTCTGGGGCCAACGTCCTGACTTTC | CATKLAFGSSGANVLTF
16 | few | TRBJ1-4 | NA | TRBV21-1 | TGTGCCAGCAGCAAAGTTACCCGGAGGTGGGATGAAAAACTGTTTTTT | CASSKVTRRWDEKLFF
15 | NA | TRBJ1-2 | NA | TRBV5-1 | TGCGCCAGCAGCCTGGAGGGGCAGCCTAAGGGTGGCTACACCTTC | CASSLEGQPKGGYTF
14 | NA | TRBJ1-4 | NA | TRBV28 | TGTGCCAGCAGTCTAGCGGGCCAAGTAGAAAAACTGTTTTTT | CASSLAGQVEKLFF
17 | NA | TRBJ2-7 | TRBD2 | TRBV27 | TGTGCCAGCAGTTCGGGGACTAGCGGGAGAAGAACGGAGGAGCAGTACTTC | CASSSGTSGRRTEEQYF
16 | NA | TRBJ2-5 | TRBD1 | TRBV18 | TGTGCCAGCTCACCTGTCGGGACAGGGCCCCAAGAGACCCAGTACTTC | CASSPVGTGPQETQYF
14 | NA | TRBJ2-5 | TRBD2 | TRBV7-2 | TGTGCCAGCAGCTTGGACGGGGGAGGGAGGACCCAGTACTTC | CASSLDGGGRTQYF
14 | NA | TRBJ1-1 | NA | TRBV2 | TGTGCCAGCAGTGAAAGTTCCGGGAATAACAAAGCTTTCTTT | CASSESSGNNKAFF
16 | NA | TRBJ2-3 | TRBD2 | TRBV5-4 | TGTGCCAGCAGTTTCTTCATGGGAGGGCCGACAGATACGCAGTATTTT | CASSFFMGGPTDTQYF
14 | NA | TRBJ2-4 | NA | TRBV29-1 | TGCAGCGTGACGAGAGAAGGAGGAAGGTCCATTCAGTACTTC | CSVTREGGRSIQYF
15 | once | TRBJ2-1 | TRBD2 | TRBV4-2 | TGTGCCAGCAGCCAGGGACTAGTTGGTTTCAATGAGCAGTTCTTC | CASSQGLVGFNEQFF
12 | NA | TRBJ2-7 | NA | TRBV9 | TGTGCCAGCAGCGTCGCGGGACGGGAGCAGTACTTC | CASSVAGREQYF
15 | NA | TRBJ2-7 | TRBD1 | TRBV5-8 | TGTGCCAGCAGCTTAGCCGGACAGGGCTCGTACGAGCAGTACTTC | CASSLAGQGSYEQYF
15 | NA | TRBJ1-5 | NA | TRBV18 | TGTGCCAGCTCACCCAGGCAGATCAGCAATCAGCCCCAGCATTTT | CASSPRQISNQPQHF
18 | NA | TRBJ2-4 | TRBD2 | TRBV18 | TGTGCCAGCTCACCACGAAGGGACGGGACTAGCGGATACAACATTCAGTACTTC | CASSPRRDGTSGYNIQYF
16 | NA | TRBJ2-2 | NA | TRBV7-8 | TGTGCCAGCAGCCTGAGGTCCCGCGCGAACACCGGGGAGCTGTTTTTT | CASSLRSRANTGELFF
13 | few | TRBJ2-7 | NA | TRBV30 | TGTGCCTGGAGTATGGGCAGATTGTACGAGCAGTACTTC | CAWSMGRLYEQYF
14 | NA | TRBJ1-1 | NA | TRBV11-3 | TGTGCCAGCAGCCCGACTCGGGGGTCCCCTGAAGCTTTCTTT | CASSPTRGSPEAFF